The sequence of this T cell receptor beta chain was determined in a study of blood T cell repertoires in COVID-19. Study-level information: Donors in the United States, Italy and Spain gave samples during acute or convalescent COVID-19. Nucleic acid was either cDNA or gDNA, and it came from T cells, B-cell-depleted T cells, or PBMCs.

V was shortened by 3 bases and J by 0 bases, with 6 bases between the two germline ends. The germline CDR1 and CDR2 sequences are SGHTA and FQGTGA. CDR3 length equals 15 residues. Under the authors' procedure: From reference gene primer amplification, estimates of nucleated cell counts were derived. Libraries were prepared by immunoSEQ multiplex PCR; TCRdb keeps only in-frame clonotypes and omits some of them. V and J calls and clone size are as listed in that table; D and trimming were resolved from the DNA. This table has around 300,000 clones, about 89% appearing once. The receptor was derived from a man in his fifties with acute or convalescent COVID-19. V usage is TRBV7-3 and J usage is TRBJ2-6, with D possibly TRBD2 on 5 matching bases. Material: peripheral blood. The CDR3 sequence is CASSLGSSGANVLTF. The DNA for the CDR3 is TGTGCCAGCAGCTTGGGGAGCTCTGGGGCCAACGTCCTGACTTTC. The whole variable domain, filled in from reference TRBV7-3 and TRBJ2-6, reads GAGVSQTPSNKVTEKGKYVELRCDPISGHTALYWYRQSLGQGPEFLIYFQGTGAADDSGLPNDRFFAVRPEGSVSTLKIQRTERGDSAVYLCASSLGSSGANVLTFGAGSRLTVL.